This T cell receptor beta chain was sequenced in a study of radiation and T cells in renal cell carcinoma. Points from the study as a whole: Without pretreatment biopsies, baseline tumor clonotype presence was undetermined.

Indicated time point: blood 4 weeks post-SBRT, at nephrectomy. The treatment is: 15 Gy SBRT to primary tumor, nephrectomy 4 weeks later. Assay used: immunoSEQ multiplex PCR; TCRdb lists only in-frame clones, some missing. Of about 74,000 clones in the sample, roughly nine tenths were seen once. V lost 1 base to trimming and J lost 4 bases, with 16 bases between them. CDR1 and CDR2 from the germline V gene are LGHNA and YNFKEQ. The CDR3 is 16 residues long. This clone has only one observation. Antigen unknown. The source is an older woman with renal cell carcinoma. The source material was blood, sampled from a patient whose treatment included radiotherapy and nephrectomy. The chain employs TRBV4-2 and TRBJ1-2; D ambiguous. The CDR3 protein is CASSQALAGLRYGYTF. The CDR3 DNA is TGTGCCAGCAGCCAAGCGTTAGCTGGGTTGCGCTATGGCTACACCTTC.